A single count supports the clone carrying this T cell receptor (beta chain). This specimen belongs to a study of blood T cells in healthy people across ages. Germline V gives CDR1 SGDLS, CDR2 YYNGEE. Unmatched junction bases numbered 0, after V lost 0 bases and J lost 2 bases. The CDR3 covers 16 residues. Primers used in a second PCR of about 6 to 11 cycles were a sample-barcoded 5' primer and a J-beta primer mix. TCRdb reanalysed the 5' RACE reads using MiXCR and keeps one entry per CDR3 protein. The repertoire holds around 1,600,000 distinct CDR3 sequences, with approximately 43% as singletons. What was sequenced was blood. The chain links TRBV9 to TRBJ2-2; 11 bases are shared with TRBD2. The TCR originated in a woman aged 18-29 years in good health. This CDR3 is CASSVGLAGNTGELFF. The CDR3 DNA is TGTGCCAGCAGCGTAGGACTAGCGGGAAACACCGGGGAGCTGTTTTTT.